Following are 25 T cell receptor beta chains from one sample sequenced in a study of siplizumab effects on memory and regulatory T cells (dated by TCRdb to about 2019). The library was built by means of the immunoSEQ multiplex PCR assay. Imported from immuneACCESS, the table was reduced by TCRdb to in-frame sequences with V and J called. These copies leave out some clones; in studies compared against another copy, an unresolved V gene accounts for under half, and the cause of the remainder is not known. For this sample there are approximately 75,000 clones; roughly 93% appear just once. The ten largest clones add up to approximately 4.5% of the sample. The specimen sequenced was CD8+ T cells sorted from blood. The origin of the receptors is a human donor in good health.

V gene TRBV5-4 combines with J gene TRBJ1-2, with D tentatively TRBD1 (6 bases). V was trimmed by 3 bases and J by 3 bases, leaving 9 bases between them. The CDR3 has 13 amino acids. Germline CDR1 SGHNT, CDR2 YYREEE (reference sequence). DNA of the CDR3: TGTGCCAGCAGCTCTGGACAGCACTATGGCTACACCTTC. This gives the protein CASSSGQHYGYTF.

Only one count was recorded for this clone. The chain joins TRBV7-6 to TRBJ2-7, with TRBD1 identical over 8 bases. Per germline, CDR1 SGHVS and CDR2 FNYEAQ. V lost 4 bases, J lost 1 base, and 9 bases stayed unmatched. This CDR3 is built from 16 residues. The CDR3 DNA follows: TGTGCCAGCAGCTCGGGGACAGGAGAGGAGTCCTACGAGCAGTACTTC. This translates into CASSSGTGEESYEQYF.

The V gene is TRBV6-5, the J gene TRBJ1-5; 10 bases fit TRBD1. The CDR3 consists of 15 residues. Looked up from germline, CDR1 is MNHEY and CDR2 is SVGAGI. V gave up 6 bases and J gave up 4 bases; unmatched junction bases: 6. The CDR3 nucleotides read TGTGCCAGCAGACGCGGGACAGGGGTTAATCAGCCCCAGCATTTT. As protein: CASRRGTGVNQPQHF.

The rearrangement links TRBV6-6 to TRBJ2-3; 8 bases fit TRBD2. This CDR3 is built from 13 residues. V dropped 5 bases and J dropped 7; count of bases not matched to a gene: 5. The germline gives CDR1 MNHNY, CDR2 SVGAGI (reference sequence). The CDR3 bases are TGTGCCAGCAGTAACGGGGGGGCCTATACGCAGTATTTT. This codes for CASSNGGAYTQYF.

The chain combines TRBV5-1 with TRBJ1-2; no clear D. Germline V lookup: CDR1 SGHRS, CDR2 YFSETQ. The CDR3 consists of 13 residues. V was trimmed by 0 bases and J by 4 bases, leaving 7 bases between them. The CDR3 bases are TGCGCCAGCAGCTTGGTACAGTCCTATGGCTACACCTTC. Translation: CASSLVQSYGYTF.

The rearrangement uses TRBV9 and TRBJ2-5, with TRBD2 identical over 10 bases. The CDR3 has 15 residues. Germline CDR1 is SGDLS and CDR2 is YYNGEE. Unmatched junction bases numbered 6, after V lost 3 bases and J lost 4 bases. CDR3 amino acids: CASSGSGGNLETQYF. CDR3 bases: TGTGCCAGCAGCGGTAGCGGGGGGAACTTAGAGACCCAGTACTTC.

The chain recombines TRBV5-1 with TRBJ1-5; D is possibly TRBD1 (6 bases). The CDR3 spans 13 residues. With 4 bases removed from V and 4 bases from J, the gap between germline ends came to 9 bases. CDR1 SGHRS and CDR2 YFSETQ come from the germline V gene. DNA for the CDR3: TGCGCCAGCAGCCCGGGGGCTAATCAGCCCCAGCATTTT. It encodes CASSPGANQPQHF.

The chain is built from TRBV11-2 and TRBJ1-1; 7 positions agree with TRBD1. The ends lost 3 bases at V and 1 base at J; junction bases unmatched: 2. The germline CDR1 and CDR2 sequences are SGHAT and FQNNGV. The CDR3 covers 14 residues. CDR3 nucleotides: TGTGCCAGCAGCTTCGGGACAGCGAACACTGAAGCTTTCTTT. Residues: CASSFGTANTEAFF.

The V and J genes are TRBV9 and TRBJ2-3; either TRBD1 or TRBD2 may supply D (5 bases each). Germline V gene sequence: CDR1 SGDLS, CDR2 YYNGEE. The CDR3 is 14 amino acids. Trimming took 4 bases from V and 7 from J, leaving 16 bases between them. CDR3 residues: CASSPGTISNTQYF. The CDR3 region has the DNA TGTGCCAGCAGCCCGGGGACCATCTCGAATACGCAGTATTTT. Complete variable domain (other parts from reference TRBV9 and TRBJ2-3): DSGVTQTPKHLITATGQRVTLRCSPRSGDLSVYWYQQSLDQGLQFLIQYYNGEERAKGNILERFSAQQFPDLHSELNLSSLELGDSALYFCASSPGTISNTQYFGPGTRLTVL.

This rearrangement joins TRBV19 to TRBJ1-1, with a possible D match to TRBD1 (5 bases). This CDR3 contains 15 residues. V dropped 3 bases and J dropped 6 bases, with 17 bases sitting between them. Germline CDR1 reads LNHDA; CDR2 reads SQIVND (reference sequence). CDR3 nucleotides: TGTGCCAGTAGTATGGACACCTTAGGATTCCCTGAAGCTTTCTTT. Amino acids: CASSMDTLGFPEAFF.

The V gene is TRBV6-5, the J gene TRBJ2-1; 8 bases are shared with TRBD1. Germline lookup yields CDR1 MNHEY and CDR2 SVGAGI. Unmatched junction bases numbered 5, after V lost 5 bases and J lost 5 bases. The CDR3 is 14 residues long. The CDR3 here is CASSQTGENNEQFF. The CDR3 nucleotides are TGTGCCAGCAGTCAGACAGGGGAGAACAATGAGCAGTTCTTC.

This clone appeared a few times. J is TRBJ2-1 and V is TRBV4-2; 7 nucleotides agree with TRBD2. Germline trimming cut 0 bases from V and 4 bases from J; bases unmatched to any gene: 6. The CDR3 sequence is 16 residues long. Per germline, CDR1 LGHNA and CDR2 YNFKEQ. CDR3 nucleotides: TGTGCCAGCAGCCAAGACTCGGGGGGAGTTTACAATGAGCAGTTCTTC. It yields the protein CASSQDSGGVYNEQFF.

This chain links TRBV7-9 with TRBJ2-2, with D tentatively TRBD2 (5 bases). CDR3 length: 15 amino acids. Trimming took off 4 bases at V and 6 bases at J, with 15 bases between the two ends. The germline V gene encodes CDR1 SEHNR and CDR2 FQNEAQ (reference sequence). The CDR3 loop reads CASSSTQGGSGELFF. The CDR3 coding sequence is TGTGCCAGCAGCTCTACGCAAGGAGGATCCGGGGAGCTGTTTTTT. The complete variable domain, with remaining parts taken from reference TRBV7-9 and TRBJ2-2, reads DTGVSQNPRHKITKRGQNVTFRCDPISEHNRLYWYRQTLGQGPEFLTYFQNEAQLEKSRLLSDRFSAERPKGSFSTLEIQRTEQGDSAMYLCASSSTQGGSGELFFGEGSRLTVL.

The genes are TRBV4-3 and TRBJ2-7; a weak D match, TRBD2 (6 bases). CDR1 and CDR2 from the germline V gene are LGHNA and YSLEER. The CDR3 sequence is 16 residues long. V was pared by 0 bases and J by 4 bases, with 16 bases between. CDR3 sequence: CASSQETSLPGYEQYF. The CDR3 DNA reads TGCGCCAGCAGCCAAGAGACTAGTCTGCCTGGGTACGAGCAGTACTTC.

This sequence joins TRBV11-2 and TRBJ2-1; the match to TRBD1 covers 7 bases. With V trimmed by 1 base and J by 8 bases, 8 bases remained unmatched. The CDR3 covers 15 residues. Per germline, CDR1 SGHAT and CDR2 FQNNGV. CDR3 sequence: CASSLALTGQHEQFF. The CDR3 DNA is TGTGCCAGCAGCTTAGCTCTGACAGGGCAACATGAGCAGTTCTTC.

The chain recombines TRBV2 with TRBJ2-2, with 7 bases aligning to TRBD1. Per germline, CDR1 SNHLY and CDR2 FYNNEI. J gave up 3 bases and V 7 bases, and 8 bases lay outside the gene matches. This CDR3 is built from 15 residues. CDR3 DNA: TGTGCCAGCACTCAGGGGGAGATGGACACCGGGGAGCTGTTTTTT. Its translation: CASTQGEMDTGELFF.

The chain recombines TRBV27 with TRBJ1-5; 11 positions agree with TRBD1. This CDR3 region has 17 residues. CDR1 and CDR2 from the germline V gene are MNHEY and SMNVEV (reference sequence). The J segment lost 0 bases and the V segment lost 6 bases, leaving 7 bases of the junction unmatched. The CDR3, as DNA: TGTGCCAGCAGAGGACAGGGGGCACCTTATAGCAATCAGCCCCAGCATTTT. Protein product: CASRGQGAPYSNQPQHF.

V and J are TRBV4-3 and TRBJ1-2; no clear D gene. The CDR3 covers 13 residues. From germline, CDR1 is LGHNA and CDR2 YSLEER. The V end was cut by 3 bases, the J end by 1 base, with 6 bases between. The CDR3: CASSQGYNYGYTF. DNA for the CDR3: TGCGCCAGCAGCCAGGGATATAACTATGGCTACACCTTC.

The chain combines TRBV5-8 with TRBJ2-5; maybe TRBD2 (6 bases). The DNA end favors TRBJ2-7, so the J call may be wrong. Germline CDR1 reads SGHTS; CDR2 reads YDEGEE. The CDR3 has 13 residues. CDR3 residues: CASRGTGDYEQYF. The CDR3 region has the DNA TGTGCCAGCAGGGGGACGGGAGACTACGAGCAGTACTTC.

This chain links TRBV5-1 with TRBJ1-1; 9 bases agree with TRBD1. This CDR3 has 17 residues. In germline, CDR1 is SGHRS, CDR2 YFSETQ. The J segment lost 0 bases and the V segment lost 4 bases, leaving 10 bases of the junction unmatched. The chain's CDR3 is CASSAGTGYGMNTEAFF. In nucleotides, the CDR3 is TGCGCCAGCAGCGCCGGGACAGGGTACGGGATGAACACTGAAGCTTTCTTT.

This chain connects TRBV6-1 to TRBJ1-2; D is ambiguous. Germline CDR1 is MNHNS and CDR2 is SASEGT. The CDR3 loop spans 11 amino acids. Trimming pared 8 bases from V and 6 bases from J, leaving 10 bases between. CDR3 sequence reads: CASFWGNGYTF. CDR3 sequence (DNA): TGTGCCAGCTTTTGGGGTAATGGCTACACCTTC.

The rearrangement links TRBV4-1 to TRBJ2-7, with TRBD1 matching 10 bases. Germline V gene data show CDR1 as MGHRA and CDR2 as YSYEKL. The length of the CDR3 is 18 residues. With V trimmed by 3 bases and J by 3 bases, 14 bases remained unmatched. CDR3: CASSHDNFGTGDLYEQYF. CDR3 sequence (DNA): TGCGCCAGCAGCCACGATAACTTCGGGACAGGGGACCTCTACGAGCAGTACTTC.

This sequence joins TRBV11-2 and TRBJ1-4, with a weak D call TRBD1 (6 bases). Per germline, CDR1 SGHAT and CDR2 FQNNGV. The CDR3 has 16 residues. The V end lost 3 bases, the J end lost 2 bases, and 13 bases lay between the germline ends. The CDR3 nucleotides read TGTGCCAGCAGCTTTGGGGGCGCGGGGACTAATGAAAAACTGTTTTTT. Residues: CASSFGGAGTNEKLFF. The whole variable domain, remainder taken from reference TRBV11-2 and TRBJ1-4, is EAGVAQSPRYKIIEKRQSVAFWCNPISGHATLYWYQQILGQGPKLLIQFQNNGVVDDSQLPKDRFSAERLKGVDSTLKIQPAKLEDSAVYLCASSFGGAGTNEKLFFGSGTQLSVL.

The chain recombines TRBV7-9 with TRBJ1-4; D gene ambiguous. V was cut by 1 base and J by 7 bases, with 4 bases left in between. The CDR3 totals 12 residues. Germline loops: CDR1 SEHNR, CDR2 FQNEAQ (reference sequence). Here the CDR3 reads CASSLGAEKLFF. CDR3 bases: TGTGCCAGCAGCTTAGGTGCTGAAAAACTGTTTTTT.

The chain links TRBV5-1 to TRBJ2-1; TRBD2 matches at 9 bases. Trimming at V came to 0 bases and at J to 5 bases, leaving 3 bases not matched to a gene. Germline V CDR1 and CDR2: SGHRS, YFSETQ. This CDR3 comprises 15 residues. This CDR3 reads CASSLGLAVNNEQFF. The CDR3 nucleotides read TGCGCCAGCAGCTTGGGACTAGCGGTAAACAATGAGCAGTTCTTC.